This entry features one T cell receptor (beta chain) sequence. Profiling relied on immunoSEQ multiplex PCR, and the TCRdb table lists in-frame clones only, not all of them. This table has 190,000 or so clones, around 80% appearing once. The donors were members of the roughly 120-subject validation cohort (separate from the approximately 670-subject first cohort). This sample stems from a study of cytomegalovirus exposure and HLA in healthy donors. Study details: The 90 to 150 validation repertoires, a later analysis reported, used the same platform as the 650 to 800 repertoires from the first cohort.

V was trimmed by 5 bases and J by 0 bases, leaving 8 bases between them. The CDR3 totals 14 residues. Germline V gene data show CDR1 as SGHDN and CDR2 as FVKESK. Sequenced sample: PBMCs. This sequence was found in a woman under 40 in good health and CMV-seropositive. The J gene is TRBJ1-3, the V gene TRBV14, with D hard to call. CDR3 sequence reads: CASSKELSGNTIYF. CDR3 sequence (DNA): TGTGCCAGCAGCAAGGAGCTCTCTGGAAACACCATATATTTT. Combining the CDR3 with reference TRBV14 and TRBJ1-3 gives the whole variable domain EAGVTQFPSHSVIEKGQTVTLRCDPISGHDNLYWYRRVMGKEIKFLLHFVKESKQDESGMPNNRFLAERTGGTYSTLKVQPAELEDSGVYFCASSKELSGNTIYFGEGSWLTVV.